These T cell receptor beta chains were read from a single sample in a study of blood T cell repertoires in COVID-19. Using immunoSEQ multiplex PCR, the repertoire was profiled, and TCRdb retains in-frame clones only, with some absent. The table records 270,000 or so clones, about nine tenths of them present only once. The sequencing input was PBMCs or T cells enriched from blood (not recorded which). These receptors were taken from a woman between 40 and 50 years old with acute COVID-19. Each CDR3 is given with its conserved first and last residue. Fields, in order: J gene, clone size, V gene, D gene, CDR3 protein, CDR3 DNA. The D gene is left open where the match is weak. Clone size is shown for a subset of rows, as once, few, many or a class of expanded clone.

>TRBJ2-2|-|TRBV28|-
CASSLQGGTGELFF
TGTGCCAGCAGTTTACAGGGTGGTACCGGGGAGCTGTTTTTT
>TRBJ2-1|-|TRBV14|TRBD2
CASSLPRGSGRPYNEQFF
TGTGCCAGCAGCCTCCCACGGGGTAGCGGGAGGCCCTACAATGAGCAGTTCTTC
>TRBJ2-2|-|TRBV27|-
CASSLQGTGELFF
TGTGCCAGCAGTCTGCAGGGGACCGGGGAGCTGTTTTTT
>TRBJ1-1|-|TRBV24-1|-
CATSAGEGANTEAFF
TGTGCCACCAGTGCCGGGGAGGGAGCGAACACTGAAGCTTTCTTT
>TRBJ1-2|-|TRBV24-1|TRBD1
CATSARDRGEGYTF
TGTGCCACCAGTGCCAGGGACAGGGGCGAAGGCTACACCTTC
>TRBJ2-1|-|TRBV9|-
CASSVSLNNEQFF
TGTGCCAGCAGCGTCTCACTAAACAATGAGCAGTTCTTC
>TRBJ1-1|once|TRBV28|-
CASSLIHAGPTEAFF
TGTGCCAGCAGTTTAATACACGCAGGTCCCACTGAAGCTTTCTTT
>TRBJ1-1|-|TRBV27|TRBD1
CASSLRQGNINTEAFF
TGTGCCAGCAGTTTAAGACAGGGTAACATTAACACTGAAGCTTTCTTT
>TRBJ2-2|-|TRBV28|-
CASCRHHSSGELFF
TGTGCCAGCTGCCGCCATCACAGTTCCGGGGAGCTGTTTTTT
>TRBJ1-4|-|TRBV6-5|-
CASSWEREKLFF
TGTGCCAGCAGTTGGGAGAGGGAAAAACTGTTTTTT
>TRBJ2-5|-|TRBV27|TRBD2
CASSWRNLGAGFQETQYF
TGTGCCAGCAGTTGGCGAAACCTTGGAGCGGGGTTCCAAGAGACCCAGTACTTC
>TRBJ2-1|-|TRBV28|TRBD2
CASSFTGGSGNEQFF
TGTGCCAGCAGTTTTACGGGAGGTTCAGGGAATGAGCAGTTCTTC
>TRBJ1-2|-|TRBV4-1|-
CASSQPTANYGYTF
TGCGCCAGCAGCCAACCGACAGCGAACTATGGCTACACCTTC
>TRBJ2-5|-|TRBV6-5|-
CASRGGAETQYF
TGTGCCAGCAGGGGGGGGGCGGAGACCCAGTACTTC
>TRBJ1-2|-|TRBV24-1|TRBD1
CATSEGQANYGYTF
TGTGCCACCAGTGAGGGACAGGCAAACTATGGCTACACCTTC
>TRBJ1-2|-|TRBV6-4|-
CASSDSGGDGYTF
TGTGCCAGCAGTGACTCAGGAGGGGACGGCTACACCTTC
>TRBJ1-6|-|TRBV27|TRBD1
CASTNNRQGKSPLHF
TGTGCCAGCACTAATAATCGACAGGGGAAATCACCCCTCCACTTT
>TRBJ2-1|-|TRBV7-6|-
CASRPLALSYNEQFF
TGTGCCAGCAGACCGCTAGCTCTCTCCTACAATGAGCAGTTCTTC
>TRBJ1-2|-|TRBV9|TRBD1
CASSATTGTEVNYGYTF
TGTGCCAGCAGCGCAACGACCGGGACAGAAGTCAACTATGGCTACACCTTC
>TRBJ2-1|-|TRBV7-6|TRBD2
CASSYLAGVVSHEQFF
TGTGCCAGCAGCTATCTAGCGGGAGTAGTGTCACATGAGCAGTTCTTC
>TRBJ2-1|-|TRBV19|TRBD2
CASSVTSANNEQFF
TGTGCCAGTAGTGTGACTAGCGCCAACAATGAGCAGTTCTTC
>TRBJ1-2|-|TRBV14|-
CASSLRRGGGRLYGYTF
TGTGCCAGCAGCCTACGTCGAGGGGGGGGCCGGTTATATGGCTACACCTTC
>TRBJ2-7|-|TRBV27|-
CASSPYDSSYEQYF
TGTGCCAGCAGTCCATACGACAGCTCCTACGAGCAGTACTTC
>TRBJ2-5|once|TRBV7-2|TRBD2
CASSFSAGEETQYF
TGTGCCAGCAGCTTCTCTGCGGGGGAGGAGACCCAGTACTTC
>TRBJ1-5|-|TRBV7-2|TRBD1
CASSLNQGENQPQHF
TGTGCCAGCAGCTTAAATCAGGGGGAAAATCAGCCCCAGCATTTT
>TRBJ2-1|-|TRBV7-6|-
CASSLVVSAKSSYNEQFF
TGTGCCAGCAGCTTAGTGGTTAGTGCTAAAAGCTCCTACAATGAGCAGTTCTTC
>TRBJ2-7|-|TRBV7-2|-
CASSQRIRQYF
TGTGCCAGCAGCCAGAGGATTAGGCAGTACTTC
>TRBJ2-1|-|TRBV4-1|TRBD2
CASSQVGRGNNEQFF
TGCGCCAGCAGCCAAGTCGGGAGGGGGAACAATGAGCAGTTCTTC
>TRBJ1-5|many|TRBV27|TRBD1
CASSPDRVSNQPQHF
TGTGCCAGCAGCCCCGACAGGGTGAGCAATCAGCCCCAGCATTTT
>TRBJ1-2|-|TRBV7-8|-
CASSTTGPNYGYTF
TGTGCCAGCAGCACGACAGGACCCAACTATGGCTACACCTTC
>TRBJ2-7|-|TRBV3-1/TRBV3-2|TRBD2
CASSQDGGTSGYEQYF
TGTGCCAGCAGCCAAGATGGGGGGACTAGCGGCTACGAGCAGTACTTC
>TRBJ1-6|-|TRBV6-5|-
CASSYSEGYNSPLHF
TGTGCCAGCAGTTACTCGGAGGGATATAATTCACCCCTCCACTTT
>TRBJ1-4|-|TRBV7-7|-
CASSTRVVEKLFF
TGTGCTAGCAGCACCAGGGTTGTTGAAAAACTGTTTTTT
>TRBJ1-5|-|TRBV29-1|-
CSARTDGNQPQHF
TGCAGCGCCCGGACAGACGGCAATCAGCCCCAGCATTTT
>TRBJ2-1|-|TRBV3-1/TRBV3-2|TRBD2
CASSPQGASGSFIHEQFF
TGTGCCAGCAGCCCTCAGGGGGCTAGCGGGAGTTTTATCCATGAGCAGTTCTTC
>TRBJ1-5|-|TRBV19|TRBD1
CASSTIGTGNSQPQHF
TGTGCCAGTAGTACCATCGGGACAGGGAATAGCCAGCCCCAGCATTTT
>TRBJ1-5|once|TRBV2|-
CASSVGGQPQHF
TGTGCCAGCAGCGTAGGAGGACAGCCCCAGCATTTT
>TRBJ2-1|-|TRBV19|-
CASSISDSSYNEQFF
TGTGCCAGTAGTATATCGGACAGTAGTTACAATGAGCAGTTCTTC
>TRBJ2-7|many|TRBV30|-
CAWSSGTEQYF
TGTGCCTGGAGTAGTGGGACAGAGCAGTACTTC
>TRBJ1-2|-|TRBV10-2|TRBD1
CASEPPGGGGYTF
TGCGCCAGCGAACCTCCAGGGGGCGGGGGCTACACCTTC